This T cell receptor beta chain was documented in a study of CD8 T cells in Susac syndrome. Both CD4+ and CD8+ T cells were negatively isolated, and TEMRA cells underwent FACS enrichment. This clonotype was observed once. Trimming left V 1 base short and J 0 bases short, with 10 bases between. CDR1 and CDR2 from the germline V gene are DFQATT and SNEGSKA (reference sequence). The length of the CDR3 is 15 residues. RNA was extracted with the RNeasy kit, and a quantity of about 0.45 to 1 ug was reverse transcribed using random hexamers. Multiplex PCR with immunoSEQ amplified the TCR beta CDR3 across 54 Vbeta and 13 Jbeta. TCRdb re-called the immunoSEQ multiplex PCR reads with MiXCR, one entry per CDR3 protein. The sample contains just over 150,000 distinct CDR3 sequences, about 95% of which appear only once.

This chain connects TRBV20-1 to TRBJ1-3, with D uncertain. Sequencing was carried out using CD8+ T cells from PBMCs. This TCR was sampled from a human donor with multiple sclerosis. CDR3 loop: CSARATGNSGNTIYF. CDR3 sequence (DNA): TGCAGTGCTAGAGCCACGGGTAACTCTGGAAACACCATATATTTT.